These 23 T cell receptor beta chains share one sample of origin, sequenced in a study of regulatory T cells in long-lasting Graves disease. To make TCR beta libraries, researchers used iRepertoire HTBI primers and Arm-PCR of CDR3 regions. A single record per CDR3 protein comes from TCRdb applying MiXCR to the multiplex PCR reads. Of around 240,000 distinct CDR3 sequences in the sample, around 18% were seen once. Time point defined: newly diagnosed GD, antithyroid drugs for less than 3 months. The TCR library was made from RNA that had been extracted from PBMCs in TRIzol. These data also formed part of another study, on T cells in Graves' hyperthyroidism and ophthalmopathy.

The specimen comprised peripheral blood mononuclear cells (PBMCs), sampled at new diagnosis, from a patient treated with antithyroid drugs. These receptors came from a woman younger than 45 with Graves disease.

This clonotype has ten or more counts. The rearrangement joins TRBV6-5 to TRBJ1-5, with 10 nucleotides matching TRBD1. This CDR3 is 15 amino acids long. Trimming cost V 4 bases and J 6 bases; bases outside gene matches: 6. CDR1 and CDR2 from the germline V gene are MNHEY and SVGAGI. The CDR3 sequence is CASSLDRGLSQPQHF. The CDR3 bases are TGTGCCAGCAGTTTAGACAGGGGGCTCTCTCAGCCCCAGCATTTT.

This clonotype was recorded a few times. The V and J genes are TRBV19 and TRBJ1-2, with a tentative D call TRBD1 (6 bases). This CDR3 region has 14 residues. Trimming shortened V by 3 bases and J by 6 bases, and 14 bases separated the two germline ends. CDR1 is LNHDA and CDR2 is SQIVND in the germline V gene (reference sequence). The CDR3, as DNA: TGTGCCAGTAGTATCACAATTCGGGGGCATGGCTACACCTTC. Protein: CASSITIRGHGYTF.

This clonotype came up many times. V gene TRBV6-1 combines with J gene TRBJ2-5; no clear D. Per the germline V gene, CDR1 is MNHNS and CDR2 is SASEGT. V was clipped by 7 bases and J by 2 bases, with 11 bases between them. The CDR3 length is 13 residues. The CDR3 nucleotides read TGTGCCAGCAACTTCTTAGTGCAAGAGACCCAGTACTTC. Translated: CASNFLVQETQYF.

The CDR3 protein is CASSQVTGISGANVLTF. The CDR3 DNA reads as TGTGCCAGCTCACAGGTGACAGGGATCTCTGGGGCCAACGTCCTGACTTTC. The chain recombines TRBV18 with TRBJ2-6; 7 nucleotides agree with TRBD1. The CDR3 is 17 amino acids. CDR1 and CDR2 (germline): KGHSH, LQKENI. The ends lost 4 bases at V and 0 bases at J; junction bases unmatched: 6.

This clonotype has a count of ten or more. The chain joins TRBV4-1 to TRBJ1-3, with D possibly matching TRBD1 (5 bases). Trimming took 1 base from V and 0 from J, leaving 22 bases between them. This CDR3 contains 20 residues. Germline CDR1 reads MGHRA; CDR2 reads YSYEKL. In DNA, the CDR3 is TGCGCCAGCAGCCAAGGCAAGACAGACCCTCATCCGCGCTCTGGAAACACCATATATTTT. This translates into CASSQGKTDPHPRSGNTIYF.

This clonotype has ten or more counts. The rearrangement uses TRBV4-2 and TRBJ1-1; no firm D call. V was clipped by 4 bases and J by 5 bases, with 20 bases between them. Germline V gene lookup returns CDR1 LGHNA and CDR2 YNFKEQ. This CDR3 comprises 16 residues. The CDR3 nucleotides read TGTGCCAGCAGCCCGAGTCATCAATTGGACTTGACTGAAGCTTTCTTT. Its protein product is CASSPSHQLDLTEAFF.

V and J are TRBV27 and TRBJ1-6; D is undetermined. The CDR3 runs 14 residues. Trimming took off 6 bases at V and 7 bases at J, with 13 bases between the two ends. Looked up from germline, CDR1 is MNHEY and CDR2 is SMNVEV (reference sequence). CDR3 sequence (DNA): TGTGCCAGCAGAATAGACCCAGGCAATTCACCCCTCCACTTT. This sequence encodes CASRIDPGNSPLHF.

Ten or more counts support this clonotype. The chain combines TRBV3-1 with TRBJ1-2; 9 nucleotides line up with TRBD1. Germline V CDR1 and CDR2: LGHDT, YNNKEL (reference sequence). CDR3 size: 15 residues. The J segment lost 0 bases and the V segment lost 5 bases, leaving 4 bases of the junction unmatched. This chain's CDR3 is CASSNRGLPNYGYTF. The CDR3 nucleotides are TGTGCCAGCAGCAACAGGGGGCTCCCTAACTATGGCTACACCTTC.

This clonotype was detected many times. The genes are TRBV6-2 or TRBV6-3 and TRBJ2-7, with TRBD1 matching 9 bases. V was pared by 10 bases and J by 2 bases, with 12 bases of the junction left unmatched. Germline CDR1 is MNHEY and CDR2 is SVGEGT. The CDR3 runs to 15 residues. The CDR3 reads CATTLGQGMAYEQYF. CDR3 coding DNA: TGTGCCACCACTCTTGGACAGGGGATGGCCTACGAGCAGTACTTC.

This clonotype has at least ten counts. The V and J genes are TRBV2 and TRBJ2-7, with TRBD2 as a possible D gene (7 bases). Germline values: CDR1 SNHLY, CDR2 FYNNEI. The CDR3 is made up of 15 amino acids. The V and J ends lost 3 bases and 3 bases respectively, with 15 bases between them. Here the CDR3 reads CASSERGGGYYEQYF. Written as DNA, the CDR3 is TGTGCCAGCAGTGAGAGGGGGGGGGGTTACTACGAGCAGTACTTC. Full variable domain (missing parts from reference TRBV2 and TRBJ2-7): EPEVTQTPSHQVTQMGQEVILRCVPISNHLYFYWYRQILGQKVEFLVSFYNNEISEKSEIFDDQFSVERPDGSNFTLKIRSTKLEDSAMYFCASSERGGGYYEQYFGPGTRLTVT.

This clonotype occurred many times. The chain joins TRBV7-2 to TRBJ2-5; D assignment may be TRBD1 or TRBD2 (5 bases each). This CDR3 contains 19 residues. Germline lookup yields CDR1 SGHTA and CDR2 FQGNSA. Trimming pared 4 bases from V and 0 bases from J, leaving 24 bases between. CDR3 sequence (DNA): TGTGCCAGCAGCTACTCTGAGGGGCAAAATTTGGGAGACCAAGAGACCCAGTACTTC. It encodes CASSYSEGQNLGDQETQYF.

This clonotype was picked up many times. The rearrangement links TRBV20-1 to TRBJ1-1; 7 bases agree with TRBD1. With V trimmed by 5 bases and J by 3 bases, 6 bases remained unmatched. Germline CDR1 is DFQATT and CDR2 is SNEGSKA (reference sequence). The CDR3 spans 13 residues. The CDR3 loop reads CSARGDSHTEAFF. The CDR3 coding sequence is TGCAGTGCTCGCGGGGACAGCCACACTGAAGCTTTCTTT.

The V call is TRBV29-1, the J call TRBJ2-7; D remains unclear. This CDR3 contains 11 residues. CDR1 SQVTM and CDR2 ANQGSEA come from the germline V gene. Trimming took 6 bases from V and 1 from J, leaving 7 bases between them. CDR3 DNA sequence: TGCAGCGTGGAGATTTCCTACGAGCAGTACTTC. Translation: CSVEISYEQYF.

This clonotype was picked up many times. The chain employs TRBV7-3 and TRBJ2-5; D is undetermined. The CDR3 contains 13 residues. Trimming took off 2 bases at V and 3 bases at J, with 7 bases between the two ends. CDR1 is SGHTA, CDR2 FQGTGA, per germline. The CDR3 region is CASSLVEKETQYF. The CDR3 DNA sequence: TGTGCCAGCAGCTTAGTTGAGAAAGAGACCCAGTACTTC.

This clonotype was picked up many times. CDR3 loop: CASSSGQAPSGNTIYF. The CDR3 nucleotides are TGCGCCAGCAGCTCGGGACAGGCTCCCTCTGGAAACACCATATATTTT. J is TRBJ1-3 and V is TRBV5-1, with 8 positions matching TRBD1. V shed 3 bases and J 0 bases; nucleotides not matched to a gene: 5. This CDR3 is 16 amino acids long. Germline CDR1 is SGHRS and CDR2 is YFSETQ. Looking up the rest from reference TRBV5-1 and TRBJ1-3 gives the full variable domain: KAGVTQTPRYLIKTRGQQVTLSCSPISGHRSVSWYQQTPGQGLQFLFEYFSETQRNKGNFPGRFSGRQFSNSRSEMNVSTLELGDSALYLCASSSGQAPSGNTIYFGEGSWLTVV.

This clonotype was seen many times. V gene TRBV12-3 or TRBV12-4 combines with J gene TRBJ2-3; 8 nucleotides agree with TRBD2. Germline trimming cut 8 bases from V and 4 bases from J; bases unmatched to any gene: 11. This CDR3 region has 15 residues. This chain's CDR3 is CASHPGGAASDTQYF. The CDR3 bases are TGTGCCAGCCACCCCGGGGGGGCCGCGTCAGATACGCAGTATTTT.

This clonotype was counted ten times or more. The rearrangement joins TRBV5-4 to TRBJ1-1; D gene uncertain. Germline CDR1 SGHNT, CDR2 YYREEE (reference sequence). Trimming took 4 bases from V and 0 from J, leaving 7 bases between them. The CDR3 runs to 13 residues. CDR3 nucleotides: TGTGCCAGCAGCCGAGACATGAACACTGAAGCTTTCTTT. Protein: CASSRDMNTEAFF.

The genes are TRBV29-1 and TRBJ2-3; 8 bases agree with TRBD2. With 6 bases clipped from V and 2 bases from J, the junction kept 10 bases outside the gene matches. Germline CDR1 reads SQVTM; CDR2 reads ANQGSEA. The CDR3 consists of 15 residues. The CDR3 coding sequence is TGCAGCGTCCGGGGGGGGAGAAATCACACAGATACGCAGTATTTT. Protein: CSVRGGRNHTDTQYF.

This clonotype was picked up many times. The chain uses TRBV9 and TRBJ2-7, with TRBD2 identical over 8 bases. Germline CDR1 reads SGDLS; CDR2 reads YYNGEE. This CDR3 has 16 amino acids. After removal of 0 bases from V and 2 bases from J, the junction contained 7 bases not matched to a gene. The CDR3 nucleotides read TGTGCCAGCAGCGTAGCGGGGGGGGGCCAGACCTACGAGCAGTACTTC. It codes for CASSVAGGGQTYEQYF.

There are many counts of this clonotype. The chain is built from TRBV20-1 and TRBJ1-2, with TRBD1 as a possible D gene (5 bases). Germline loops: CDR1 DFQATT, CDR2 SNEGSKA (reference sequence). The V and J ends lost 5 bases and 2 bases respectively, with 15 bases between them. CDR3 size: 14 residues. The CDR3 sequence: CSAFRALRNYGYTF. The CDR3, as DNA: TGCAGTGCTTTCAGGGCCCTTCGGAACTATGGCTACACCTTC.

This clonotype was seen at least ten times. The CDR3 sequence is CASTRNGRYNQPQHF. The CDR3 DNA sequence: TGTGCCAGCACAAGGAACGGCAGATACAATCAGCCCCAGCATTTT. The V call is TRBV2, the J call TRBJ1-5; no reliable D call. This CDR3 contains 15 residues. Germline loops: CDR1 SNHLY, CDR2 FYNNEI. V was clipped by 7 bases and J by 3 bases, with 16 bases between them.

The J gene is TRBJ1-4, the V gene TRBV7-9, with D maybe TRBD1 (6 bases). The length of the CDR3 is 15 residues. The V and J ends lost 7 bases and 3 bases respectively, with 15 bases between them. Germline V gives CDR1 SEHNR, CDR2 FQNEAQ (reference sequence). The CDR3 DNA reads as TGTGCCAGCAACGATTTAAAGGGGGCTAATGAAAAACTGTTTTTT. The encoded protein is CASNDLKGANEKLFF.

This clonotype has just a few counts. J is TRBJ2-7 and V is TRBV7-9; perhaps TRBD2 as D (5 bases). Germline CDR1 and CDR2: SEHNR and FQNEAQ (reference sequence). The CDR3 totals 15 residues. Trimming removed 0 bases from V and 9 bases from J, with 18 bases in between. The CDR3 protein is CASSLALGPSSAQYF. The DNA of the CDR3 is TGTGCCAGCAGCTTAGCGCTCGGACCGAGTAGCGCGCAGTACTTC.